The rows below give T cell receptor beta chains drawn from one sample of a study of T cells in Graves' hyperthyroidism and ophthalmopathy. TCRdb re-analysed the multiplex PCR reads in MiXCR, keeping a single row per CDR3 protein. The repertoire holds 35,000 to 40,000 distinct CDR3 sequences, around 50% seen once, with roughly 6.4% in the top ten. The specimen sequenced was blood. The receptors shown here come from a woman aged 45-65 years with Graves' hyperthyroidism that later progressed to Graves' ophthalmopathy. Each CDR3 is given with its conserved first and last residue. The D gene is left open where the match is weak. Not every row has a clone size; where given, it reads once, few, many or a size class.

V,D,length,size,J,CDR3,DNA
TRBV6-5,.,11,.,TRBJ2-1,CASRSGGEQFF,TGTGCCAGCAGGAGTGGGGGTGAGCAGTTCTTC
TRBV19,.,17,many,TRBJ2-1,CASSPGWGLSLDNEQFF,TGTGCCAGTAGCCCGGGGTGGGGACTCTCCCTTGACAATGAGCAGTTCTTC
TRBV25-1,TRBD2,17,large,TRBJ2-1,CASSDGTTGRSYNEQFF,TGTGCCAGCAGTGACGGGACTACGGGAAGGTCCTACAATGAGCAGTTCTTC
TRBV18,.,12,once,TRBJ2-1,CASSPGTDTQFF,TGTGCCAGCTCACCAGGCACAGATACGCAGTTCTTC
TRBV6-5,.,13,.,TRBJ2-1,CASQRDSGDEQFF,TGTGCCAGCCAACGCGACTCCGGGGATGAGCAGTTCTTC
TRBV4-3,.,15,many,TRBJ2-1,CASSQTGDTYNEQFF,TGCGCCAGCAGCCAGACGGGAGACACCTACAATGAGCAGTTCTTC
TRBV20-1,.,15,.,TRBJ2-3,CSARDWEPHIDTQYF,TGTAGTGCTAGAGACTGGGAACCCCACATAGATACGCAGTATTTT
TRBV7-9,.,15,.,TRBJ1-4,CASRSEGRANEKLSF,TGTGCCAGCAGATCAGAGGGTAGGGCTAATGAAAAACTGTCTTTT
TRBV6-6,TRBD2,13,many,TRBJ2-7,CAIRLAGGGEQYF,TGTGCCATCCGGCTAGCGGGAGGTGGGGAGCAGTACTTC
TRBV20-1,.,14,.,TRBJ2-1,CSARSSGFHNEQFF,TGCAGTGCTAGGTCCAGCGGGTTTCATAATGAGCAGTTCTTC
TRBV2,.,12,.,TRBJ1-2,CAGSGLGYSYTF,TGTGCCGGCAGCGGCCTCGGCTATAGCTACACCTTC
TRBV30,.,14,many,TRBJ1-5,CAWSAALGNQPQHF,TGTGCCTGGAGTGCGGCCCTTGGCAATCAGCCCCAGCATTTT
TRBV20-1,TRBD2,15,.,TRBJ2-5,CSARGLAGGVETQYF,TGCAGTGCTAGAGGACTAGCGGGAGGGGTGGAGACCCAGTACTTC
TRBV5-1,TRBD1,15,.,TRBJ2-3,CASSLDRGSYNEQYF,TGCGCCAGCAGCTTGGACAGGGGGTCCTACAATGAGCAGTATTTT